The present T cell receptor (beta chain) was sequenced within a study of a mutant IDH1 vaccine in newly diagnosed glioma. Study as a whole: Patients in the study were vaccinated eight times, receiving shots in weeks 1, 3, 5, 7, 11, 15, 19 and 23. Treated patients, averaging roughly 44 years, were roughly 62% male and around 40% female. Before enrollment, patients got radiotherapy alone, temozolomide alone, or mostly the combination.

Sequencing used immunoSEQ multiplex PCR; TCRdb keeps in-frame clones, though not all of them. This sample has about 36,000 clones, with 80% found just once. Of note for this clone: The antigen is unknown.

This CDR3 has 16 residues. The V gene end was trimmed by 0 bases and the J gene end by 6 bases; junction bases not matched to a gene: 1. The germline gives CDR1 MGHRA, CDR2 YSYEKL. The time point is: week 11, during vaccination. With topical imiquimod, each dose of the vaccine consisted of 300 ug of mutant IDH1 20-mer peptide. The material sequenced was peripheral blood mononuclear cells (PBMCs), taken from a glioma patient whose treatment included an IDH1 peptide vaccine. The V call is TRBV4-1, the J call TRBJ2-1, with 14 positions matching TRBD2. The TCR sequence derives from a woman aged 30 to 39 with glioma. Some clones in this sample may be carry-over from other donors' samples. The CDR3 loop reads CASSQETSGRANEQFF. DNA for the CDR3: TGCGCCAGCAGCCAAGAGACTAGCGGGAGGGCCAATGAGCAGTTCTTC.